A selection of T cell receptor beta chains follows, all from one sample in a study of identical twins. TCRdb used MiXCR to reprocess the 5' RACE reads, holding one entry per CDR3 protein. The sample records roughly 290,000 distinct CDR3 sequences, 8% to 9% being singletons. This sample was shared with a second study, whose subject was yellow fever vaccine responses in identical twins.

Sequenced material: memory (CD45RO+) T cells sorted from blood. These receptors were collected from a woman younger than 35 in good health. CDR3s include the opening cysteine and the closing phenylalanine or tryptophan. The order of the fields is D gene, clone size, J gene, V gene, CDR3 protein, CDR3 DNA. The D gene is left open where the match is weak. Where a row states a size, it is once, few, many or the class of an expanded clone; other rows omit it.

D: NA; size: many; J: TRBJ1-2; V: TRBV5-1; CDR3: CASSLEHPDYGYTF; DNA: TGCGCCAGCAGCCTAGAACACCCGGACTATGGCTACACCTTC
D: NA; size: few; J: TRBJ1-1; V: TRBV9; CDR3: CASSVDPGGAVTFF; DNA: TGTGCCAGCAGCGTAGACCCCGGGGGAGCGGTGACTTTCTTT
D: NA; size: NA; J: TRBJ2-1; V: TRBV5-1; CDR3: CASSSGPNTNEQFF; DNA: TGCGCCAGCAGCTCCGGCCCGAACACAAATGAGCAGTTCTTC
D: NA; size: NA; J: TRBJ1-5; V: TRBV10-3; CDR3: CAIRGSTSSNQPQHF; DNA: TGTGCCATCAGGGGGTCTACAAGTAGCAATCAGCCCCAGCATTTT
D: TRBD1; size: few; J: TRBJ2-1; V: TRBV7-8; CDR3: CASSFRTGLVDEQFF; DNA: TGTGCCAGCAGTTTCCGGACAGGGTTAGTCGATGAGCAGTTCTTC
D: NA; size: few; J: TRBJ2-3; V: TRBV5-5; CDR3: CASSSGPTEDTQYF; DNA: TGTGCCAGCAGCTCCGGTCCCACCGAAGATACGCAGTATTTT
D: NA; size: few; J: TRBJ2-1; V: TRBV10-3; CDR3: CAISALRREQFF; DNA: TGTGCCATCAGTGCCCTCCGGAGAGAGCAGTTCTTC
D: TRBD1; size: NA; J: TRBJ2-4; V: TRBV5-6; CDR3: CASSRPGQAGNIQYF; DNA: TGTGCCAGCAGCCGGCCGGGACAGGCGGGAAACATTCAGTACTTC
D: NA; size: few; J: TRBJ2-1; V: TRBV7-6; CDR3: CASSPSGVYNEQFF; DNA: TGTGCCAGCAGCCCCTCGGGGGTCTACAATGAGCAGTTCTTC
D: NA; size: many; J: TRBJ1-2; V: TRBV4-2; CDR3: CASSQGDGGRGGLGYGYTF; DNA: TGTGCCAGCAGCCAAGGCGACGGGGGCCGCGGCGGACTAGGGTATGGCTACACCTTC
D: NA; size: NA; J: TRBJ2-3; V: TRBV29-1; CDR3: CSVELGARADTQYF; DNA: TGCAGCGTTGAATTGGGGGCCCGCGCAGATACGCAGTATTTT
D: TRBD1; size: many; J: TRBJ1-4; V: TRBV7-8; CDR3: CASSIRTGASEKLFF; DNA: TGTGCCAGCAGCATCCGGACAGGGGCGAGTGAAAAACTGTTTTTT
D: NA; size: NA; J: TRBJ2-3; V: TRBV5-1; CDR3: CASSLGAGALTDTQYF; DNA: TGCGCCAGCAGCTTGGGGGCAGGGGCACTCACAGATACGCAGTATTTT
D: NA; size: NA; J: TRBJ2-4; V: TRBV7-6; CDR3: CASSHQGRDPKNIQYF; DNA: TGTGCCAGCAGCCATCAGGGGCGGGACCCCAAAAACATTCAGTACTTC
D: NA; size: few; J: TRBJ1-4; V: TRBV20-1; CDR3: CSARGGMGEKLFF; DNA: TGCAGTGCTAGAGGGGGGATGGGGGAAAAACTGTTTTTT
D: NA; size: few; J: TRBJ2-1; V: TRBV27; CDR3: CASSLKGGVVNEQFF; DNA: TGTGCCAGCAGTTTAAAGGGAGGCGTGGTGAATGAGCAGTTCTTC
D: NA; size: NA; J: TRBJ2-2; V: TRBV12-3/TRBV12-4; CDR3: CAVKGGTANTGELFF; DNA: TGTGCCGTCAAGGGGGGGACAGCGAACACCGGGGAGCTGTTTTTT
D: TRBD2; size: NA; J: TRBJ2-2; V: TRBV7-3; CDR3: CASSLGLAGRTGELFF; DNA: TGTGCCAGCAGCCTCGGACTAGCGGGACGGACCGGGGAGCTGTTTTTT
D: TRBD2; size: many; J: TRBJ2-2; V: TRBV20-1; CDR3: CSARSGANTGELFF; DNA: TGCAGTGCCCGGAGCGGGGCGAACACCGGGGAGCTGTTTTTT
D: NA; size: few; J: TRBJ2-2; V: TRBV5-1; CDR3: CASSLRGGDINTGELFF; DNA: TGCGCCAGCAGCTTGAGGGGGGGCGACATCAACACCGGGGAGCTGTTTTTT
D: NA; size: few; J: TRBJ1-3; V: TRBV12-3/TRBV12-4; CDR3: CASSYREAGNTIYF; DNA: TGTGCCAGCAGTTATCGGGAAGCTGGAAACACCATATATTTT
D: NA; size: NA; J: TRBJ2-2; V: TRBV6-2/TRBV6-3; CDR3: CAGSYPSDYLNTGELFF; DNA: TGTGCCGGCAGTTACCCCAGCGACTACTTGAACACCGGGGAGCTGTTTTTT
D: NA; size: few; J: TRBJ2-2; V: TRBV6-1; CDR3: CASRLRTGELFF; DNA: TGTGCCAGCAGGCTTCGCACCGGGGAGCTGTTTTTT
D: NA; size: NA; J: TRBJ2-1; V: TRBV6-1; CDR3: CASSLAPWGGEQFF; DNA: TGTGCCAGCAGCCTCGCTCCATGGGGCGGGGAGCAGTTCTTC
D: TRBD2; size: NA; J: TRBJ2-2; V: TRBV10-3; CDR3: CANKPSGITGVAGELFF; DNA: TGTGCCAACAAGCCTAGCGGGATTACGGGAGTCGCCGGGGAGCTGTTTTTT
D: NA; size: NA; J: TRBJ2-5; V: TRBV15; CDR3: CATSPLGGERWETQYF; DNA: TGTGCCACCAGCCCCCTGGGTGGGGAGCGTTGGGAGACCCAGTACTTC
D: TRBD2; size: many; J: TRBJ2-7; V: TRBV27; CDR3: CASNGAASGRRMPYYEQYF; DNA: TGTGCCAGCAACGGGGCGGCTAGCGGGAGGCGAATGCCTTACTACGAGCAGTACTTC
D: NA; size: NA; J: TRBJ2-3; V: TRBV28; CDR3: CASSSPARVQYF; DNA: TGTGCCAGCAGTTCTCCCGCGAGGGTGCAGTATTTT
D: NA; size: NA; J: TRBJ1-3; V: TRBV7-2; CDR3: CASTGRTGNTIYF; DNA: TGTGCTTCGACTGGAAGAACTGGAAACACCATATATTTT
D: NA; size: NA; J: TRBJ2-3; V: TRBV20-1; CDR3: CSARSGAGGTDTQYF; DNA: TGCAGTGCTAGAAGTGGAGCAGGGGGCACAGATACGCAGTATTTT
D: TRBD2; size: many; J: TRBJ2-1; V: TRBV24-1; CDR3: CATSDGTSPSKSNEQFF; DNA: TGTGCCACCAGTGACGGGACTAGCCCGTCCAAGAGTAATGAGCAGTTCTTC
D: TRBD2; size: many; J: TRBJ2-1; V: TRBV20-1; CDR3: CSASRTSGNNEQFF; DNA: TGCAGTGCTAGCCGGACTAGCGGTAACAATGAGCAGTTCTTC
D: TRBD1; size: few; J: TRBJ2-7; V: TRBV6-1; CDR3: CASSRDRTPSYEQYF; DNA: TGTGCCAGCAGTCGGGACAGAACACCATCCTACGAGCAGTACTTC
D: TRBD2; size: NA; J: TRBJ2-3; V: TRBV6-5; CDR3: CASSSLSGGATDTQYF; DNA: TGTGCCAGCAGTTCACTTAGCGGGGGGGCAACAGATACGCAGTATTTT
D: NA; size: many; J: TRBJ2-5; V: TRBV6-2/TRBV6-3; CDR3: CASSSGLSQVGTQYF; DNA: TGTGCCAGCAGCTCTGGACTCTCCCAGGTGGGGACCCAGTACTTC
D: TRBD1; size: many; J: TRBJ1-6; V: TRBV20-1; CDR3: CSAPRTGSGNSPLHF; DNA: TGCAGTGCCCCGAGGACAGGGTCGGGTAATTCACCCCTCCACTTT